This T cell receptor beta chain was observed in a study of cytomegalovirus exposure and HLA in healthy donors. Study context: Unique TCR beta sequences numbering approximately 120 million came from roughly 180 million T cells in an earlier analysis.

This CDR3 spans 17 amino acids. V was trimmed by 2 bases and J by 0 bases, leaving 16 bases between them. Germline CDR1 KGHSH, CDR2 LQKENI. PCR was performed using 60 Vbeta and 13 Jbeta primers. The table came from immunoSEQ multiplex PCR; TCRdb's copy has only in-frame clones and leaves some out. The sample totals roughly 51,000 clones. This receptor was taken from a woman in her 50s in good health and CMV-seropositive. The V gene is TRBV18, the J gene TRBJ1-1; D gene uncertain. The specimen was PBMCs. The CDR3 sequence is CASSPSREGLMNTEAFF. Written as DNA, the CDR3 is TGTGCCAGCTCACCAAGTCGGGAGGGTTTAATGAACACTGAAGCTTTCTTT. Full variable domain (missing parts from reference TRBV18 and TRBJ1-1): NAGVMQNPRHLVRRRGQEARLRCSPMKGHSHVYWYRQLPEEGLKFMVYLQKENIIDESGMPKERFSAEFPKEGPSILRIQQVVRGDSAAYFCASSPSREGLMNTEAFFGQGTRLTVV.